The clone carrying this T cell receptor (beta chain) was recorded a few times. The antigen remains unidentified. The investigators isolated CD4+ and CD8+ cells by positive magnetic bead selection and checked their purity by flow cytometry. The sample is drawn from a study of somatic mutations in cytotoxic T cells in rheumatoid arthritis. Across the whole study: Some V beta antibody-stained T-cell populations were flow-sorted at nearly 100% purity, including V beta1+ cells sequenced for TCRB. Overall study findings and caveats: Antigenic targets recognized by the expanded CD8+ clones remained undetermined. Slight TRBV07 underrepresentation in rheumatoid arthritis patients went unadjusted for multiple comparisons.

Trimming cost V 3 bases and J 4 bases, with 4 bases left between them. CDR1 LNHDA and CDR2 SQIVND come from the germline V gene (reference sequence). The CDR3 length is 12 residues. Produced via immunoSEQ multiplex PCR; TCRdb's table is partial and in-frame only. This table holds 10,000 to 15,000 clones, roughly 70% found once. The V call is TRBV19, the J call TRBJ1-5; D gene unclear. What was sequenced was CD8+ T cells sorted from blood. The source is a man aged 65 to 79 in good health. The CDR3, as DNA: TGTGCCAGTAGTATTTATAATCAGCCCCAGCATTTT. It specifies CASSIYNQPQHF.